The table lists the clone carrying this T cell receptor (beta chain) with a few counts. What it binds is unknown. 8.5 to 10 ml of fresh peripheral blood supplied the PBMCs. Authors of the study amplified TCR beta CDR3 regions from RNA transcripts. The HTBI primer set served for first-round RT-PCR of the TCR CDR3. One entry per CDR3 protein, called by TCRdb with MiXCR from the multiplex PCR reads. The sample lists hundreds of thousands of distinct CDR3 sequences, about 14% occurring once. This sample stems from a study of T cells in Graves' hyperthyroidism and ophthalmopathy. Study findings and constraints: Blood held most thyroid clonotypes expanded above 0.001 frequency. From stable hyperthyroidism, ophthalmopathy was set apart by a 13 V-J model.

The CDR3 is 14 residues long. Germline CDR1 is LNHDA and CDR2 is SQIVND (reference sequence). The V and J ends lost 5 bases and 10 bases respectively, with 15 bases between them. Material for sequencing was blood. The receptor comes from a woman between 18 and 30 years old with Graves' hyperthyroidism. The chain carries TRBV19 and TRBJ1-6, with TRBD1 as a possible D gene (6 bases). The chain's CDR3 is CASSGGLAGSPLHF. The CDR3 DNA reads as TGTGCCAGTAGTGGGGGCCTGGCGGGATCACCCCTCCACTTT.